Included here is one T cell receptor beta chain sequence, with context. The data belong to a study of beta chain features in type 1 diabetes. Across the study: Age and gender were similar between patients and healthy donors, as were cell yields.

One heparinised draw of blood, averaging about 110 mL, came from each donor. Stem cell-like memory, regulatory, central memory and naive CD4+ cells were sorted via CD45RO/CCR7/CD25/CD127/CD95/CD27. Without exception, sorted populations had purity beyond 95%. Germline V CDR1 and CDR2: SGHTA, FQGNSA. The CDR3 loop spans 17 amino acids. Trimming stripped 2 bases from V and 1 base from J, with 17 bases between. Sequenced material consisted of expressed TCRB transcripts (all of the isolated RNA was reverse transcribed). Clones were read by immunoSEQ multiplex PCR, and TCRdb kept only the in-frame ones, dropping some. Of hundreds of thousands of clones in the sample, 30% were seen once.

This chain joins TRBV7-2 and TRBJ2-5, with D perhaps matching TRBD1 or TRBD2 (5 bases each). The TCR originated in a man younger than 35 in good health. Sequenced input: naive CD4+ T cells from blood. The CDR3 bases are TGTGCCAGCAGCTTATCTAGGGGCGTGAGGGCCCAAGAGACCCAGTACTTC. Amino acids: CASSLSRGVRAQETQYF.